These 32 T cell receptor beta chains came from one sample sequenced in a study of brain T cells in children with intractable seizures. Measured with immunoSEQ multiplex PCR; TCRdb has only the in-frame clones, and not every one. Here the sample spans 75,000 to 80,000 clones, 93% being singletons. The sample here was peripheral blood, taken at surgery. All receptors derive from a boy in the first two years of life with tuberous sclerosis and intractable seizures.

DNA of the CDR3: TGTGCCAGCTCACCATCCGGGGGCTCCGGGGAGCTGTTTTTT. Translating gives CASSPSGGSGELFF. V and J are TRBV18 and TRBJ2-2; D tentatively reads TRBD1 or TRBD2 (6 bases each). The V gene's germline CDR1 is KGHSH and CDR2 LQKENI. The V and J ends lost 2 bases and 6 bases respectively, with 10 bases between them. This CDR3 region has 14 residues.

The CDR3 loop reads CASSLGREEYNEQFF. The CDR3, as DNA: TGTGCCAGCAGCTTGGGTCGGGAGGAATACAATGAGCAGTTCTTC. The chain links TRBV7-9 to TRBJ2-1; 7 positions agree with TRBD2. CDR1 is SEHNR and CDR2 is FQNEAQ in the germline V gene (reference sequence). The length of the CDR3 is 15 residues. The trim removed 3 bases at V and 4 bases at J, leaving 6 bases unmatched.

This clone was observed a single time. The rearrangement joins TRBV9 to TRBJ2-2, with 7 positions matching TRBD1. Germline V gene data show CDR1 as SGDLS and CDR2 as YYNGEE. CDR3 length: 17 amino acids. J lost 4 bases, V lost 4 bases, and 13 bases had no gene match. For the CDR3, the DNA is TGTGCCAGCAGCATAAGGTCGGGGACAGTGCTCACCGGGGAGCTGTTTTTT. Translation gives CASSIRSGTVLTGELFF.

The chain links TRBV27 to TRBJ2-7, with D possibly being TRBD1 or TRBD2 (5 bases each). The V end was cut by 3 bases, the J end by 2 bases, with 11 bases between. In germline, CDR1 is MNHEY, CDR2 SMNVEV (reference sequence). This CDR3 contains 14 residues. The CDR3 region has the DNA TGTGCCAGCAGTTTTCGGGGACGAGCCTACGAGCAGTACTTC. Its protein product is CASSFRGRAYEQYF.

CDR3 in DNA: TGTGCCAGCAGCTTTTGGACCTACGAGCAGTACTTC. It encodes CASSFWTYEQYF. This chain connects TRBV13 to TRBJ2-7; D is uncertain. Between the trimmed V and J ends, which lost 3 bases and 2 bases, there was a span of 5 bases. This CDR3 region has 12 residues. In germline, CDR1 is PRHDT, CDR2 FYEKMQ (reference sequence).

The chain is built from TRBV27 and TRBJ2-5; D remains unclear. Trimming cost V 8 bases and J 4 bases, with 17 bases left between them. The CDR3 sequence is 14 residues long. Germline-derived CDR1 and CDR2 are MNHEY and SMNVEV (reference sequence). The chain's CDR3 is CASAPQVTGETQYF. CDR3 nucleotide sequence: TGTGCCAGCGCTCCCCAGGTGACGGGAGAGACCCAGTACTTC.

The V gene is TRBV19, the J gene TRBJ1-5; D not certain. Trimming removed 3 bases at V and 9 bases at J, with 6 bases between. Germline loops: CDR1 LNHDA, CDR2 SQIVND (reference sequence). CDR3 size: 11 residues. The CDR3 sequence is CASSISGPQHF. The CDR3 coding sequence is TGTGCCAGTAGTATCAGCGGGCCCCAGCATTTT.

The rearrangement uses TRBV6-5 and TRBJ2-5, with D possibly being TRBD2 (6 bases). Deletions cut 2 bases from V and 10 bases from J, with 8 bases between. The CDR3 contains 11 residues. Germline loops: CDR1 MNHEY, CDR2 SVGAGI. The CDR3 spells CASSYGRDQYF. The DNA for the CDR3 is TGTGCCAGCAGTTACGGGCGGGACCAGTACTTC.

V usage is TRBV19 and J usage is TRBJ2-1; 7 bases are a match to TRBD2. Germline V gene sequence: CDR1 LNHDA, CDR2 SQIVND (reference sequence). V gave up 0 bases and J gave up 8 bases; unmatched junction bases: 13. This CDR3 contains 17 residues. DNA of the CDR3: TGTGCCAGTAGTATAGAGGCGGGGGATAATATCAAGGATGAGCAGTTCTTC. Amino acid sequence: CASSIEAGDNIKDEQFF.

The chain employs TRBV4-1 and TRBJ2-2; TRBD2 matches 10 bases. The ends lost 1 base at V and 1 base at J; junction bases unmatched: 0. The CDR3 length is 16 residues. Germline assignment: CDR1 MGHRA and CDR2 YSYEKL. In DNA, the CDR3 is TGCGCCAGCAGCCAAGGACTAGCGGGGAACACCGGGGAGCTGTTTTTT. Translation: CASSQGLAGNTGELFF.

The gene calls are TRBV2 and TRBJ2-3; 7 bases align to TRBD2. This CDR3 has 16 residues. V was pared by 1 base and J by 1 base, with 5 bases of the junction left unmatched. Per germline, CDR1 SNHLY and CDR2 FYNNEI. The CDR3 DNA is TGTGCCAGCAGTGAAGAGGCTAGCGGAGGCACAGATACGCAGTATTTT. It is translated as CASSEEASGGTDTQYF.

J is TRBJ1-2 and V is TRBV28, with 7 bases lining up with TRBD1. There are 16 residues in the CDR3. Germline values: CDR1 MDHEN, CDR2 SYDVKM. Trimming removed 4 bases from V and 7 bases from J; junction bases left unmatched: 15. This CDR3 reads CASSSYVPRQGGGYTF. DNA for the CDR3: TGTGCCAGCAGTTCCTACGTACCGAGACAGGGAGGTGGCTACACCTTC.

CDR3 amino acids: CASSVDGTSEEKLFF. CDR3 in DNA: TGTGCCAGCAGCGTAGACGGGACCTCGGAGGAAAAACTGTTTTTT. The rearrangement joins TRBV9 to TRBJ1-4; D possibly corresponds to TRBD1 (5 bases). The V end was cut by 0 bases, the J end by 8 bases, with 14 bases between. Germline V lookup: CDR1 SGDLS, CDR2 YYNGEE. The CDR3 is made up of 15 amino acids. The whole variable domain, filled in from reference TRBV9 and TRBJ1-4, reads DSGVTQTPKHLITATGQRVTLRCSPRSGDLSVYWYQQSLDQGLQFLIQYYNGEERAKGNILERFSAQQFPDLHSELNLSSLELGDSALYFCASSVDGTSEEKLFFGSGTQLSVL.

The chain couples TRBV9 to TRBJ2-1; 11 nucleotides line up with TRBD2. Germline V gene data show CDR1 as SGDLS and CDR2 as YYNGEE. J gave up 9 bases and V 2 bases, and 4 bases lay outside the gene matches. This CDR3 has 14 residues. For the CDR3, the DNA is TGTGCCAGCAGCGTGCTAGCGGGGGGCACTGAGCAGTTCTTC. Translation gives CASSVLAGGTEQFF. The whole variable domain, filled in from reference TRBV9 and TRBJ2-1, reads DSGVTQTPKHLITATGQRVTLRCSPRSGDLSVYWYQQSLDQGLQFLIQYYNGEERAKGNILERFSAQQFPDLHSELNLSSLELGDSALYFCASSVLAGGTEQFFGPGTRLTVL.

The chain has TRBV6-5 and TRBJ1-1; D is possibly TRBD1 (6 bases). V gave up 7 bases and J gave up 5 bases, with 14 bases separating them. This CDR3 is 13 amino acids long. Germline V gives CDR1 MNHEY, CDR2 SVGAGI. The CDR3 DNA reads as TGTGCCAGCAAACCGGGGGCGAATACTGAAGCTTTCTTT. Amino acids: CASKPGANTEAFF.

The chain has TRBV5-1 and TRBJ2-1, with D possibly matching TRBD2 (5 bases). Per the germline V gene, CDR1 is SGHRS and CDR2 is YFSETQ. Trimming removed 0 bases from V and 0 bases from J, with 10 bases in between. This CDR3 is built from 16 residues. The CDR3 protein is CASSLVGGRSYNEQFF. In nucleotides, the CDR3 is TGCGCCAGCAGCTTGGTAGGCGGGCGCTCCTACAATGAGCAGTTCTTC.

J is TRBJ1-6 and V is TRBV11-3, with D unresolved. The germline CDR1 and CDR2 sequences are SGHNT and YENEEA. The CDR3 is 17 amino acids. Between the trimmed V and J ends, which lost 5 bases and 4 bases, there was a span of 18 bases. The CDR3 here is CASSLFDRAGYNSPLHF. CDR3 bases: TGTGCCAGCAGCCTCTTCGACCGAGCGGGTTATAATTCACCCCTCCACTTT. Full variable domain (missing parts from reference TRBV11-3 and TRBJ1-6): EAGVVQSPRYKIIEKKQPVAFWCNPISGHNTLYWYLQNLGQGPELLIRYENEEAVDDSQLPKDRFSAERLKGVDSTLKIQPAELGDSAVYLCASSLFDRAGYNSPLHFGNGTRLTVT.

The V call is TRBV29-1, the J call TRBJ2-1; 9 bases fit TRBD2. Germline CDR1 reads SQVTM; CDR2 reads ANQGSEA. The CDR3 contains 16 residues. V trimming: 6 bases; J trimming: 7 bases; junction bases outside the gene matches: 16. The CDR3, as DNA: TGCAGCGTACCCTCCGGGCGGGGGGGCCTTTTAAATGAGCAGTTCTTC. Translating gives CSVPSGRGGLLNEQFF.

The rearrangement links TRBV29-1 to TRBJ1-2; possibly TRBD1 for D (5 bases). There are 16 residues in the CDR3. Germline V gives CDR1 SQVTM, CDR2 ANQGSEA. Trimming stripped 0 bases from V and 2 bases from J, with 16 bases between. The chain's CDR3 is CSVEDARQRGNYGYTF. The CDR3 coding sequence is TGCAGCGTTGAAGATGCAAGACAGCGGGGGAACTATGGCTACACCTTC.

The chain links TRBV27 to TRBJ1-4; 9 bases match TRBD1. Per germline, CDR1 MNHEY and CDR2 SMNVEV (reference sequence). Trimming cost V 2 bases and J 5 bases; bases outside gene matches: 6. This CDR3 is built from 16 residues. CDR3 bases: TGTGCCAGCAGTTTAGCCGGACAGGGGTCCAATGAAAAACTGTTTTTT. As protein: CASSLAGQGSNEKLFF. Full variable domain (outside the CDR3, taken from reference TRBV27 and TRBJ1-4): EAQVTQNPRYLITVTGKKLTVTCSQNMNHEYMSWYRQDPGLGLRQIYYSMNVEVTDKGDVPEGYKVSRKEKRNFPLILESPSPNQTSLYFCASSLAGQGSNEKLFFGSGTQLSVL.

This chain uses TRBV7-9 with TRBJ2-3; 9 bases fit TRBD1. The CDR3 has 19 amino acids. Germline CDR1 and CDR2: SEHNR and FQNEAQ (reference sequence). Trimming at V came to 6 bases and at J to 2 bases, leaving 18 bases not matched to a gene. CDR3 sequence: CASSSRFRDRVFDTDTQYF. The CDR3 DNA sequence: TGTGCCAGCAGTTCCCGTTTCCGGGACAGGGTTTTTGACACAGATACGCAGTATTTT.

The chain joins TRBV6-5 to TRBJ2-7; D might be TRBD1 (7 bases). V shed 6 bases and J shed 0 bases, with 15 bases lying between them. From germline, CDR1 is MNHEY and CDR2 SVGAGI. The CDR3 covers 15 residues. CDR3 DNA sequence: TGTGCCAGCAGGTCTCAGGGGGGCAGCTCCTACGAGCAGTACTTC. Its protein product is CASRSQGGSSYEQYF.

This chain links TRBV11-3 with TRBJ2-1; D gene uncertain. The germline gives CDR1 SGHNT, CDR2 YENEEA. V was shortened by 0 bases and J by 10 bases, with 4 bases between the two germline ends. This CDR3 region has 11 residues. This CDR3 is CASSLEGEQFF. The CDR3 DNA reads TGTGCCAGCAGCTTAGAGGGGGAGCAGTTCTTC.

The CDR3 DNA is TGTGCCATCAGTGGGACAGGGGTTGTTAACTATGGCTACACCTTC. Protein product: CAISGTGVVNYGYTF. This sequence joins TRBV10-3 and TRBJ1-2; 9 bases fit TRBD1. The CDR3 is 15 amino acids. The germline CDR1 and CDR2 sequences are ENHRY and SYGVKD. J was trimmed by 1 base and V by 4 bases; bases with no gene match: 4.

The rearrangement joins TRBV27 to TRBJ2-7; the D gene could be TRBD1 or TRBD2 (5 bases each). Trimming pared 4 bases from V and 5 bases from J, leaving 18 bases between. Per germline, CDR1 MNHEY and CDR2 SMNVEV (reference sequence). CDR3 size: 15 residues. The CDR3 nucleotides are TGTGCCAGCAGTTGGGGCGGAGCGGCAAGGGACGAGCAGTACTTC. It is translated as CASSWGGAARDEQYF.

This clone was counted a single time. The rearrangement uses TRBV6-4 and TRBJ2-1; 8 bases match TRBD2. The V gene's germline CDR1 is MRHNA and CDR2 SNTAGT. Germline trimming cut 4 bases from V and 2 bases from J; bases unmatched to any gene: 4. This CDR3 is built from 15 residues. The CDR3 loop reads CASSAGTSAYNEQFF. CDR3 in DNA: TGTGCCAGCAGTGCCGGGACTAGTGCCTACAATGAGCAGTTCTTC.

The chain recombines TRBV11-2 with TRBJ2-1; D gene ambiguous. Looked up from germline, CDR1 is SGHAT and CDR2 is FQNNGV. The CDR3 has 11 amino acids. The V gene lost 5 bases and the J gene lost 10 bases, with 9 bases spanning the gap. The CDR3 sequence is CASSPGYEQFF. The CDR3 DNA follows: TGTGCCAGCAGCCCGGGCTACGAGCAGTTCTTC.

The CDR3 bases are TGTGCCAGCAGCGTAGGTCCAGGGACTCCCTACGAGCAGTACTTC. It translates to CASSVGPGTPYEQYF. The gene calls are TRBV9 and TRBJ2-7; tentatively, D is TRBD2 (6 bases). The V gene's germline CDR1 is SGDLS and CDR2 YYNGEE. The V end was cut by 0 bases, the J end by 2 bases, with 12 bases between. The CDR3 consists of 15 residues.

The chain is built from TRBV5-1 and TRBJ1-2; perhaps TRBD1 as D (5 bases). The V end was cut by 4 bases, the J end by 3 bases, with 16 bases between. The germline V gene encodes CDR1 SGHRS and CDR2 YFSETQ. The CDR3 contains 15 residues. CDR3 loop: CASSPADGGYYGYTF. In DNA, the CDR3 is TGCGCCAGCAGCCCCGCCGACGGGGGATACTATGGCTACACCTTC.

The V and J genes are TRBV9 and TRBJ2-1; no firm D call. V was clipped by 0 bases and J by 0 bases, with 10 bases between them. This CDR3 contains 16 residues. Looked up from germline, CDR1 is SGDLS and CDR2 is YYNGEE. DNA for the CDR3: TGTGCCAGCAGCGTAGCCGGCTGGACCTCCTACAATGAGCAGTTCTTC. Its protein is CASSVAGWTSYNEQFF.

V and J are TRBV7-8 and TRBJ2-3, with D possibly TRBD1 on 5 matching bases. The V gene's germline CDR1 is SGHVS and CDR2 FQNEAQ. Trimming took off 1 base at V and 0 bases at J, with 8 bases between the two ends. This CDR3 is 15 amino acids long. CDR3 sequence: CASSLVRASTDTQYF. The CDR3 DNA reads as TGTGCCAGCAGCTTAGTCAGGGCTAGCACAGATACGCAGTATTTT.

The chain is built from TRBV7-2 and TRBJ2-1; 7 bases align to TRBD2. CDR1 SGHTA and CDR2 FQGNSA come from the germline V gene. The trim removed 2 bases at V and 10 bases at J, leaving 11 bases unmatched. The CDR3 covers 15 residues. CDR3 DNA sequence: TGTGCCAGCAGCTTAACTAGCGTGTTGTTAATCGAGCAGTTCTTC. Translated, it gives CASSLTSVLLIEQFF.